The clone carrying this T cell receptor (beta chain) was detected only a few times. The data belong to a study of T cells in Graves' hyperthyroidism and ophthalmopathy. The CDR3 contains 11 residues. The V and J ends lost 6 bases and 8 bases respectively, with 10 bases between them. The germline V gene encodes CDR1 DFQATT and CDR2 SNEGSKA (reference sequence). Out of about 10 ml of fresh peripheral blood came the PBMCs. TCR beta CDR3 regions were amplified from RNA transcripts. HTBI primers were employed in a first-round RT-PCR of the TCR CDR3. TCRdb reanalysed the multiplex PCR reads using MiXCR and keeps one entry per CDR3 protein. The sample shows about 700,000 distinct CDR3 sequences, around 15% of them seen only once.

Sequences were obtained from blood. This sequence originates from a woman between 18 and 29 years old with Graves' hyperthyroidism. The V and J genes are TRBV20-1 and TRBJ1-4, with D possibly TRBD1 on 5 matching bases. For the CDR3, the DNA is TGCAGTGCCGGGACGAGGGAAAAACTGTTTTTT. Encoded protein: CSAGTREKLFF.